These 13 T cell receptor beta chains were sequenced from one sample in a study of identifying expanded T cells in peripheral blood. Here immunoSEQ multiplex PCR was the method, and the copy in TCRdb shows in-frame clones only, minus some. The repertoire has under 70,000 clones, 80% to 90% of them found once; the top ten carry approximately 4.5%. The sequenced sample was blood. The receptors were gathered from a person aged 18-70 years in good health.

This chain connects TRBV4-3 to TRBJ2-1; 9 bases line up with TRBD1. CDR1 and CDR2 (germline): LGHNA, YSLEER. V shed 2 bases and J 4 bases; nucleotides not matched to a gene: 6. CDR3 size: 16 residues. DNA of the CDR3: TGCGCCAGCAGCCAATCACAGGGGGCGACTTACAATGAGCAGTTCTTC. Amino acid sequence: CASSQSQGATYNEQFF.

V gene TRBV5-4 combines with J gene TRBJ2-7; the D is unclear. V was shortened by 0 bases and J by 0 bases, with 10 bases between the two germline ends. The CDR3 loop spans 15 amino acids. Germline V gene lookup returns CDR1 SGHNT and CDR2 YYREEE (reference sequence). The CDR3 DNA reads as TGTGCCAGCAGCTTGGGGGATCCAGCCTCCTACGAGCAGTACTTC. Protein product: CASSLGDPASYEQYF.

The chain carries TRBV6-1 and TRBJ2-7; D might be TRBD1 (6 bases). This CDR3 contains 13 residues. V lost 8 bases and J 3 bases, leaving 14 bases between the germline ends. Germline CDR1 reads MNHNS; CDR2 reads SASEGT. The CDR3 DNA sequence: TGTGCCAGCCAGAGGACAGAGTTCTACGAGCAGTACTTC. Translated, it gives CASQRTEFYEQYF.

This clone was observed once. This chain joins TRBV2 and TRBJ1-4; D is unresolved. The CDR3 covers 15 residues. Trimming pared 2 bases from V and 11 bases from J, leaving 18 bases between. The V gene's germline CDR1 is SNHLY and CDR2 FYNNEI. CDR3 in DNA: TGTGCCAGCAGTGAAATGGGTGGAGGGCCCCCTAAACTGTTTTTT. Residues: CASSEMGGGPPKLFF.

The genes are TRBV5-1 and TRBJ2-1; tentative D call: TRBD1 (7 bases). In germline, CDR1 is SGHRS, CDR2 YFSETQ. The ends were cut back, 0 bases at V and 7 bases at J, with 11 bases in the middle. The CDR3 is 14 residues long. CDR3 coding DNA: TGCGCCAGCAGCTTGGGGACAGGACTAAATGAGCAGTTCTTC. This gives the protein CASSLGTGLNEQFF.

V is TRBV18 and J is TRBJ1-1; possible D gene TRBD1, 6 bases. CDR1 and CDR2 from the germline V gene are KGHSH and LQKENI. V was pared by 1 base and J by 0 bases, with 9 bases between. The CDR3 is made up of 15 amino acids. This CDR3 reads CASSPQGELNTEAFF. The CDR3 DNA reads TGTGCCAGCTCACCACAGGGGGAACTGAACACTGAAGCTTTCTTT.

The rearrangement joins TRBV20-1 to TRBJ1-2; D gene unclear. Trimming cost V 2 bases and J 4 bases, with 5 bases left between them. The CDR3 totals 11 residues. Germline V gene sequence: CDR1 DFQATT, CDR2 SNEGSKA (reference sequence). The CDR3 is CSARFSYGYTF. The CDR3 region has the DNA TGCAGTGCTAGATTCAGCTATGGCTACACCTTC.

This sequence joins TRBV18 and TRBJ1-1; no clear D. The length of the CDR3 is 15 residues. In germline, CDR1 is KGHSH, CDR2 LQKENI. Trimming cost V 0 bases and J 5 bases, with 13 bases left between them. CDR3 sequence: CASSPPSTLETEAFF. The CDR3 DNA sequence: TGTGCCAGCTCACCACCTTCTACCCTGGAAACTGAAGCTTTCTTT.

The genes are TRBV5-1 and TRBJ2-7; the match to TRBD1 covers 8 bases. The CDR3 runs to 15 residues. V dropped 4 bases and J dropped 0; count of bases not matched to a gene: 6. The germline gives CDR1 SGHRS, CDR2 YFSETQ. The CDR3 bases are TGCGCCAGCAGCCCCGCGGGACAGGTCTCCTACGAGCAGTACTTC. This gives the protein CASSPAGQVSYEQYF. Together with reference TRBV5-1 and TRBJ2-7, the CDR3 gives the full variable domain: KAGVTQTPRYLIKTRGQQVTLSCSPISGHRSVSWYQQTPGQGLQFLFEYFSETQRNKGNFPGRFSGRQFSNSRSEMNVSTLELGDSALYLCASSPAGQVSYEQYFGPGTRLTVT.

The DNA of the CDR3 is TGTGCCAGCAGTTTATATAGAAACACTGAAGCTTTCTTT. It is translated as CASSLYRNTEAFF. This rearrangement joins TRBV27 to TRBJ1-1; no definite D call. Deletions cut 1 base from V and 2 bases from J, with 5 bases between. Germline CDR1 reads MNHEY; CDR2 reads SMNVEV (reference sequence). The CDR3 contains 13 residues.

This chain joins TRBV2 and TRBJ2-2; D might be TRBD1 (6 bases). The germline V and J ends were trimmed by 3 bases and 6 bases, with 11 bases remaining between them. The CDR3 consists of 14 residues. Germline assignment: CDR1 SNHLY and CDR2 FYNNEI. The CDR3, as DNA: TGTGCCAGCAGTGAGGACAGAGGGGCCGGGGAGCTGTTTTTT. Translating gives CASSEDRGAGELFF.

This rearrangement joins TRBV27 to TRBJ2-7; 9 bases map to TRBD2. CDR1 and CDR2 from the germline V gene are MNHEY and SMNVEV (reference sequence). The V gene end was trimmed by 2 bases and the J gene end by 4 bases; junction bases not matched to a gene: 6. The CDR3 covers 15 residues. CDR3 DNA: TGTGCCAGCAGTTTAGGGACTAGCTCAGCGTACGAGCAGTACTTC. It translates to CASSLGTSSAYEQYF.

This chain links TRBV10-3 with TRBJ1-1; D is uncertain. CDR1 is ENHRY and CDR2 is SYGVKD in the germline V gene. This CDR3 has 13 amino acids. The ends were cut back, 5 bases at V and 1 base at J, with 8 bases in the middle. CDR3 sequence: CAISREWNTEAFF. The CDR3 DNA is TGTGCCATCAGTAGGGAATGGAACACTGAAGCTTTCTTT.